The 5 T cell receptor beta chains listed next were all sequenced from one sample in a study of human T cells and chemical hapten exposure. Regarding time point: patch test 2, 6 weeks after DPC sensitization. Described treatment: therapeutic diphenylcyclopropenone sensitization with weekly scalp DPC. Each CDR3 protein gets one entry after TCRdb re-called the RACE reads with MiXCR. The data show 110,000 to 150,000 distinct CDR3 sequences, about 12% seen once. Sample: whole blood, taken in connection with sensitization to the hapten diphenylcyclopropenone (DPC). The receptors shown here come from a woman between 50 and 59 years old with alopecia areata. Some clones in this sample may be carry-over from other donors' samples.

The chain links TRBV3-1 to TRBJ2-5; 7 bases align to TRBD1. This CDR3 is built from 16 residues. Germline V lookup: CDR1 LGHDT, CDR2 YNNKEL (reference sequence). V trimming: 6 bases; J trimming: 1 base; junction bases outside the gene matches: 11. The CDR3 loop reads CASSHLGQPSQETQYF. The CDR3 DNA sequence: TGTGCCAGCAGTCATTTGGGACAGCCGTCCCAAGAGACCCAGTACTTC.

This clonotype was recorded at least ten times. J is TRBJ2-1 and V is TRBV7-3; the D gene could be TRBD1 or TRBD2 (8 bases each). The CDR3 spans 15 residues. In germline, CDR1 is SGHTA, CDR2 FQGTGA. Trimming shortened V by 5 bases and J by 6 bases, and 17 bases separated the two germline ends. The CDR3 region has the DNA TGTGCCAGCAGCCAATCGGGGGGGACAGGCAATGAGCAGTTCTTC. This codes for CASSQSGGTGNEQFF.

This clonotype was picked up a small number of times. V and J are TRBV5-6 and TRBJ2-7, with 8 positions matching TRBD1. The CDR3 consists of 14 residues. J lost 2 bases, V lost 3 bases, and 4 bases had no gene match. Germline V gives CDR1 SGHDT, CDR2 YYEEEE. CDR3 coding DNA: TGTGCCAGCAGCTCCCTGACAGGGGCCTACGAGCAGTACTTC. Amino acid sequence: CASSSLTGAYEQYF.

The chain combines TRBV4-1 with TRBJ2-1; 11 bases are shared with TRBD2. CDR1 and CDR2 from the germline V gene are MGHRA and YSYEKL. Trimming cost V 3 bases and J 5 bases; bases outside gene matches: 3. CDR3 length: 15 residues. CDR3 residues: CASSHRLAGNNEQFF. CDR3 nucleotide sequence: TGCGCCAGCAGCCATCGACTAGCGGGGAACAATGAGCAGTTCTTC.

This clonotype was seen repeatedly, ten times or more. V and J are TRBV29-1 and TRBJ2-5; D unclear. The CDR3 contains 15 residues. The V end lost 7 bases, the J end lost 1 base, and 19 bases lay between the germline ends. The germline V gene has CDR1 SQVTM and CDR2 ANQGSEA. Here the CDR3 DNA reads TGCAGCGCGATACCCCCAGCGAAGGGCCAAGAGACCCAGTACTTC. This codes for CSAIPPAKGQETQYF.